What follows are 29 T cell receptor beta chains derived from one specimen sequenced in a study of blood T cells in healthy people across ages. The second PCR ran roughly 6 to 11 cycles with a sample-barcoded 5' primer and J-beta primers. A single record per CDR3 protein comes from TCRdb applying MiXCR to the 5' RACE reads. The data contain 870,000 or so distinct CDR3 sequences, under 30% of them singletons. Sequencing was performed on blood. The source of these receptors is a woman older than 75 in good health.

This clonotype has ten or more counts. The chain links TRBV14 to TRBJ2-1; D might be TRBD2 (7 bases). From germline, CDR1 is SGHDN and CDR2 FVKESK. The CDR3 contains 14 residues. Trimming left V 8 bases short and J 6 bases short, with 17 bases between. The CDR3 region has the DNA TGTGCCAGCTGTGCGGGGGCCGTAAGCAATGAGCAGTTCTTC. Translated: CASCAGAVSNEQFF.

This clonotype was seen a handful of times. The chain is built from TRBV5-1 and TRBJ1-5; 12 bases agree with TRBD1. Germline lookup yields CDR1 SGHRS and CDR2 YFSETQ. The CDR3 covers 16 residues. The junction had 5 bases not matched to a gene; V was cut back by 4 bases and J by 3 bases. CDR3 in amino acids: CASSPGQGAHNQPQHF. The CDR3 DNA reads as TGCGCCAGCAGCCCGGGACAGGGGGCTCACAATCAGCCCCAGCATTTT.

The chain employs TRBV11-2 and TRBJ2-1; TRBD2 aligns across 7 bases. The length of the CDR3 is 17 residues. The V segment lost 2 bases and the J segment 5 bases; nucleotides outside the gene matches: 12. Germline V gene lookup returns CDR1 SGHAT and CDR2 FQNNGV. The CDR3 here is CASSLISVRGRNNEQFF. CDR3 coding DNA: TGTGCCAGCAGCTTAATCTCGGTGCGGGGGAGGAACAATGAGCAGTTCTTC.

This clonotype was seen repeatedly, ten times or more. CDR3 protein: CASSFGTVVAYEQYF. For the CDR3, the DNA is TGTGCCAGCAGTTTCGGGACAGTGGTAGCCTACGAGCAGTACTTC. This chain joins TRBV28 and TRBJ2-7; 7 positions agree with TRBD1. There are 15 residues in the CDR3. The ends lost 3 bases at V and 2 bases at J; junction bases unmatched: 7. The germline gives CDR1 MDHEN, CDR2 SYDVKM.

This clonotype was seen only a few times. This clone may be a read error of a much larger clone one base away. The chain recombines TRBV4-3 with TRBJ2-5; TRBD2 aligns across 15 bases. The germline CDR1 and CDR2 sequences are LGHNA and YSLEER. V dropped 2 bases and J dropped 11; count of bases not matched to a gene: 3. This CDR3 comprises 14 residues. In nucleotides, the CDR3 is TGCGCCAGCAGCCAACCCGGGACTAGCGGGGGGCAGTACTTC. This encodes CASSQPGTSGGQYF.

In this sample, this clonotype turned up a few times. DNA for the CDR3: TGCAGTGCTAGAGAGGTAGGGCATAGCAATCAGCCCCAGCATTTT. As protein: CSAREVGHSNQPQHF. The chain combines TRBV20-1 with TRBJ1-5; no reliable D call. CDR3 length: 15 residues. Germline loops: CDR1 DFQATT, CDR2 SNEGSKA (reference sequence). V was shortened by 0 bases and J by 0 bases, with 9 bases between the two germline ends.

The table lists this clonotype with many counts. The chain uses TRBV2 and TRBJ2-6; a weak D match, TRBD1 (6 bases). Deletions cut 7 bases from V and 2 bases from J, with 6 bases between. CDR1 and CDR2 from the germline V gene are SNHLY and FYNNEI. This CDR3 has 13 residues. The CDR3 nucleotides read TGTGCCAGCACAGGGGCTGGGGCCAACGTCCTGACTTTC. Translated: CASTGAGANVLTF.

Worth noting for this clonotype: A much bigger clone sits one base away, suggesting this may be a read error. The chain couples TRBV12-3 or TRBV12-4 to TRBJ2-4; 16 bases are shared with TRBD2. The junction had 15 bases not matched to a gene; V was cut back by 6 bases and J by 13 bases. The length of the CDR3 is 17 residues. The CDR3 loop is CASSPGTSGGVFGEQYF. CDR3 bases: TGTGCCAGCAGCCCCGGGACTAGCGGGGGGGTCTTCGGTGAGCAGTACTTC.

At least ten counts were recorded for this clonotype. The rearrangement uses TRBV12-3 or TRBV12-4 and TRBJ2-1; the D gene is possibly TRBD1 (6 bases). CDR3 length: 12 residues. The V end lost 6 bases, the J end lost 12 bases, and 15 bases lay between the germline ends. The CDR3 DNA follows: TGTGCCAGCAGATTGGACAGCGTTGGGCAGTTCTTC. It specifies CASRLDSVGQFF.

Turning to this clonotype: The junction does not match germline at one end; this may be a read error. The chain recombines TRBV7-2 with TRBJ2-6, with D perhaps assigned TRBD1 or TRBD2 (5 bases each). The CDR3 length is 15 residues. Germline-derived CDR1 and CDR2 are SGHTA and FQGNSA. The CDR3 DNA sequence: TGTGCCAGCAGCTTACAGGGAGCTGGGACCAACGTCCTGACTTTC. Translated: CASSLQGAGTNVLTF.

This clonotype was detected ten times or more. This chain uses TRBV18 with TRBJ2-5; no reliable D call. CDR3 size: 13 residues. From germline, CDR1 is KGHSH and CDR2 LQKENI. With 1 base removed from V and 5 bases from J, the gap between germline ends came to 8 bases. CDR3 DNA: TGTGCCAGCTCACCACTGGTCGGGGAGACCCAGTACTTC. Protein product: CASSPLVGETQYF.

This clonotype was observed at least ten times. The gene calls are TRBV20-1 and TRBJ2-1; D might be TRBD1 (5 bases). Germline-derived CDR1 and CDR2 are DFQATT and SNEGSKA (reference sequence). This CDR3 comprises 17 residues. Trimming took 1 base from V and 0 from J, leaving 16 bases between them. CDR3 DNA sequence: TGCAGTGCTAGAGCACAGGAAAGGGTTAGCTCCTACAATGAGCAGTTCTTC. Amino acid sequence: CSARAQERVSSYNEQFF.

The chain joins TRBV6-2 or TRBV6-3 to TRBJ2-1; TRBD2 matches 8 bases. The CDR3 loop spans 15 amino acids. Germline CDR1 and CDR2: MNHEY and SVGEGT. V shed 2 bases, J shed 8 bases, and the junction held 8 bases outside the gene matches. The CDR3 region has the DNA TGTGCCAGCAGTTACGCAATAGCGGGGATTGATGAGCAGTTCTTC. It yields the protein CASSYAIAGIDEQFF.

The J gene is TRBJ1-1, the V gene TRBV7-2; 10 positions match TRBD1. This CDR3 contains 14 residues. The germline CDR1 and CDR2 sequences are SGHTA and FQGNSA. V dropped 4 bases and J dropped 11; count of bases not matched to a gene: 10. The CDR3, as DNA: TGTGCCAGCAGCTGGAGGCGGACAGGGGGTGAGGCTTTCTTT. Translating gives CASSWRRTGGEAFF. Combining the CDR3 with reference TRBV7-2 and TRBJ1-1 gives the whole variable domain GAGVSQSPSNKVTEKGKDVELRCDPISGHTALYWYRQSLGQGLEFLIYFQGNSAPDKSGLPSDRFSAERTGGSVSTLTIQRTQQEDSAVYLCASSWRRTGGEAFFGQGTRLTVV.

This chain links TRBV7-2 with TRBJ2-3; 9 bases map to TRBD2. There are 13 residues in the CDR3. Germline V CDR1 and CDR2: SGHTA, FQGNSA. Germline trimming cut 10 bases from V and 5 bases from J; bases unmatched to any gene: 7. The CDR3 is CANRAGGKDTQYF. The CDR3 nucleotides read TGTGCCAACAGGGCGGGGGGGAAAGATACGCAGTATTTT. Supplemented by reference TRBV7-2 and TRBJ2-3, the full variable domain reads GAGVSQSPSNKVTEKGKDVELRCDPISGHTALYWYRQSLGQGLEFLIYFQGNSAPDKSGLPSDRFSAERTGGSVSTLTIQRTQQEDSAVYLCANRAGGKDTQYFGPGTRLTVL.

Many counts were recorded for this clonotype. The CDR3 DNA sequence: TGCAGCGTTGATACCGACAAGACGGGCGGCTACACCTTC. Translated: CSVDTDKTGGYTF. The chain joins TRBV29-1 to TRBJ1-2, with D unclear. The CDR3 is 13 amino acids. Germline-derived CDR1 and CDR2 are SQVTM and ANQGSEA. Trimming stripped 3 bases from V and 8 bases from J, with 16 bases between.

This clonotype was detected a few times. A read error may be the cause here, since a much bigger clone is one base away. The gene calls are TRBV4-3 and TRBJ1-5, with TRBD1 matching 7 bases. CDR3 length: 16 residues. The germline V gene has CDR1 LGHNA and CDR2 YSLEER. After removal of 0 bases from V and 7 bases from J, the junction contained 9 bases not matched to a gene. This chain's CDR3 is CASSQDRTGAYQPQHF. CDR3 bases: TGCGCCAGCAGCCAAGATAGAACAGGGGCATACCAGCCCCAGCATTTT.

This clonotype occurred many times. The chain uses TRBV16 and TRBJ2-5; 7 nucleotides match TRBD1. Germline CDR1 reads KGHSY; CDR2 reads FQNENV. CDR3 length: 15 amino acids. V shed 4 bases and J 2 bases; nucleotides not matched to a gene: 7. CDR3 protein: CASSRHGTAQETQYF. In nucleotides, the CDR3 is TGTGCCAGCAGCCGACACGGGACAGCACAAGAGACCCAGTACTTC.

This CDR3 is CASSVRVDEQYF. The CDR3 DNA follows: TGTGCCAGCAGTGTCAGGGTGGACGAGCAGTACTTC. J is TRBJ2-7 and V is TRBV28; a possible D gene is TRBD1 (5 bases). Germline-derived CDR1 and CDR2 are MDHEN and SYDVKM. The ends were cut back, 5 bases at V and 5 bases at J, with 10 bases in the middle. The CDR3 runs 12 residues.

The table lists this clonotype with many counts. The chain combines TRBV5-1 with TRBJ2-1; 9 bases map to TRBD2. Per the germline V gene, CDR1 is SGHRS and CDR2 is YFSETQ. V was pared by 3 bases and J by 4 bases, with 5 bases of the junction left unmatched. The CDR3 length is 15 residues. CDR3 loop: CASSWGSGGYNEQFF. DNA of the CDR3: TGCGCCAGCAGCTGGGGTAGCGGGGGTTACAATGAGCAGTTCTTC. The whole variable domain, filled in from reference TRBV5-1 and TRBJ2-1, reads KAGVTQTPRYLIKTRGQQVTLSCSPISGHRSVSWYQQTPGQGLQFLFEYFSETQRNKGNFPGRFSGRQFSNSRSEMNVSTLELGDSALYLCASSWGSGGYNEQFFGPGTRLTVL.

There are a few counts of this clonotype. A much larger clone lies a single base off, so this may be a read error. The chain uses TRBV10-1 and TRBJ2-5; 9 bases map to TRBD1. J was trimmed by 5 bases and V by 8 bases; bases with no gene match: 6. The CDR3 is made up of 13 amino acids. Germline V gene lookup returns CDR1 WNHNN and CDR2 SYGVQD (reference sequence). This CDR3 reads CASRQGVGETQYF. The CDR3, as DNA: TGCGCCAGCCGACAGGGGGTGGGGGAGACCCAGTACTTC.

This clonotype was observed at least ten times. The chain is built from TRBV27 and TRBJ2-4; D gene unclear. V lost 10 bases and J lost 7, with 11 bases in between. CDR1 and CDR2 (germline): MNHEY, SMNVEV (reference sequence). The CDR3 has 11 amino acids. CDR3 sequence (DNA): TGTGCCATTGGGAAGGGCAACATTCAGTACTTC. It codes for CAIGKGNIQYF.

The gene calls are TRBV6-4 and TRBJ1-2, with 8 bases fitting TRBD1. The CDR3 loop spans 14 amino acids. CDR1 is MRHNA, CDR2 SNTAGT, per germline. Trimming cost V 2 bases and J 8 bases; bases outside gene matches: 7. CDR3 in DNA: TGTGCCAGCAGTGACCCTGGACAGGGTACAGGCTACACCTTC. Amino acid sequence: CASSDPGQGTGYTF.

The rearrangement uses TRBV20-1 and TRBJ2-5; TRBD2 matches at 7 bases. Germline V CDR1 and CDR2: DFQATT, SNEGSKA (reference sequence). The CDR3 spans 13 residues. Trimming cost V 3 bases and J 5 bases; bases outside gene matches: 6. In nucleotides, the CDR3 is TGCAGTGCTAGGGGTGCGGGGGTGGAGACCCAGTACTTC. Translated: CSARGAGVETQYF.

The sample holds many counts of this clonotype. The chain recombines TRBV5-5 with TRBJ2-5; TRBD2 agrees at 14 bases. The CDR3 length is 17 residues. Germline V gene lookup returns CDR1 SGHKS and CDR2 YYEKEE (reference sequence). The V and J ends lost 5 bases and 5 bases, in that order; junction bases with no gene match: 11. CDR3 loop: CASSQGLAGAPLETQYF. CDR3 sequence (DNA): TGTGCCAGCAGTCAGGGACTAGCGGGGGCCCCGTTGGAGACCCAGTACTTC.

Many counts were recorded for this clonotype. J is TRBJ2-1 and V is TRBV2; D unclear. The CDR3 consists of 16 residues. CDR1 SNHLY and CDR2 FYNNEI come from the germline V gene. With 4 bases removed from V and 0 bases from J, the gap between germline ends came to 13 bases. The CDR3 protein is CASSGAYLSSYNEQFF. DNA of the CDR3: TGTGCCAGCAGTGGGGCTTACCTGAGCTCCTACAATGAGCAGTTCTTC.

The CDR3 region is CATASAGETQYF. The CDR3 DNA follows: TGTGCCACTGCATCAGCGGGAGAGACCCAGTACTTC. V gene TRBV19 combines with J gene TRBJ2-5, with D possibly matching TRBD2 (6 bases). The CDR3 has 12 residues. Germline V gene data show CDR1 as LNHDA and CDR2 as SQIVND (reference sequence). V dropped 10 bases and J dropped 4 bases, with 13 bases sitting between them.

This clonotype was detected a few times. The chain links TRBV7-2 to TRBJ1-1, with TRBD1 as a possible D gene (6 bases). The CDR3 totals 15 residues. CDR1 is SGHTA and CDR2 is FQGNSA in the germline V gene. V dropped 4 bases and J dropped 1 base, with 13 bases sitting between them. The CDR3 spells CASSSQGLPNTEAFF. The CDR3, as DNA: TGTGCCAGCAGCTCACAGGGACTCCCGAACACTGAAGCTTTCTTT.

This clonotype was detected only a few times. The rearrangement joins TRBV3-1 to TRBJ2-1; the D is unclear. This CDR3 is built from 21 residues. Germline assignment: CDR1 LGHDT and CDR2 YNNKEL (reference sequence). Trimming took off 0 bases at V and 4 bases at J, with 28 bases between the two ends. The CDR3 coding sequence is TGTGCCAGCAGCCAAGATCATGAGGACCGCCCCTCGAACAAGTTTTACAATGAGCAGTTCTTC. This sequence encodes CASSQDHEDRPSNKFYNEQFF.